This record looks at one TCR beta chain sequence and its context. The antigen is unknown. One junction end disagrees with the germline gene, perhaps due to a read error. The data were obtained in a study of glioma-infiltrating T cells. Study findings and constraints: CDR3 overlap between tissue and blood was very small. Non-neoplastic patients had below-expected tissue-blood divergence, while all gliomas exceeded expectation.

Amplification of TCR alpha and beta CDR3 regions from RNA used iRepertoire nested multiplex PCR. Input was about 100-450 ng of tissue mRNA or PBMC total RNA. TCRdb redid the calling of the multiplex PCR reads with MiXCR, one entry per CDR3 protein. The repertoire consists of roughly 100,000 distinct CDR3 sequences, with 35% to 45% occurring once and the leading ten covering under 40%. The receptor was isolated from a human donor with low-grade glioma or glioblastoma, undergoing nonglioma brain surgery, or in good health (not recorded which). The sequencing sample was made of glioma tissue, nonneoplastic brain tissue, or PBMCs (not recorded which).

Here the CDR3 DNA reads TGTGCCAGCATTTTAGGTGGTCGTAATGAAAAACTTTTTTTT. Translating it yields CASILGGRNEKLFF. This sequence joins TRBV27 and TRBJ1-4; D uncertain. The CDR3 extends over 14 amino acids. Germline CDR1 MNHEY, CDR2 SMNVEV (reference sequence).